A single sample gave rise to the 14 T cell receptor beta chains below, sequenced in a study of T cell changes during pregnancy in multiple sclerosis. The repertoire was sequenced with immunoSEQ multiplex PCR; TCRdb's copy has only in-frame clones and lacks some. The sample has roughly 75,000 clones, 80% to 95% seen once; the top ten hold just under 2%. The starting material was peripheral blood, obtained in the third trimester of pregnancy. The receptors here all came from a female donor in good health, enrolled as a control in a pregnancy study.

The chain uses TRBV19 and TRBJ2-3; weak D call: TRBD2 (6 bases). This CDR3 comprises 12 residues. Germline values: CDR1 LNHDA, CDR2 SQIVND (reference sequence). The V end was cut by 9 bases, the J end by 1 base, with 8 bases between. CDR3 region: CASGTGTDTQYF. As DNA, the CDR3 is TGTGCCAGCGGGACTGGCACAGATACGCAGTATTTT.

The table lists this clone with a count of one. This chain's CDR3 is CASSDLGTGVTNEKLFF. The CDR3, as DNA: TGTGCCAGCAGTGACCTGGGGACAGGTGTGACTAATGAAAAACTGTTTTTT. The gene calls are TRBV6-1 and TRBJ1-4; 8 bases agree with TRBD1. V was pared by 3 bases and J by 2 bases, with 8 bases of the junction left unmatched. CDR3 length: 17 amino acids. CDR1 is MNHNS and CDR2 is SASEGT in the germline V gene.

The chain carries TRBV9 and TRBJ1-4; D possibly corresponds to TRBD1 (6 bases). Trimming took 3 bases from V and 10 from J, leaving 16 bases between them. This CDR3 is built from 14 residues. Germline lookup yields CDR1 SGDLS and CDR2 YYNGEE. Written as DNA, the CDR3 is TGTGCCAGCAGCGCTGGGGAAAGGGGGAGAAAACTGTTTTTT. It codes for CASSAGERGRKLFF.

The sample holds a few counts of this clone. The chain employs TRBV29-1 and TRBJ2-7, with 7 nucleotides matching TRBD2. With V trimmed by 6 bases and J by 3 bases, 8 bases remained unmatched. Per the germline V gene, CDR1 is SQVTM and CDR2 is ANQGSEA. The CDR3 extends over 13 amino acids. CDR3 DNA: TGCAGCGTCTCCGGGGGGACTTACTACGAGCAGTACTTC. It specifies CSVSGGTYYEQYF.

The chain is built from TRBV4-1 and TRBJ2-3; 7 bases map to TRBD1. This CDR3 spans 15 amino acids. The germline V gene encodes CDR1 MGHRA and CDR2 YSYEKL. The J segment lost 8 bases and the V segment lost 1 base, leaving 9 bases of the junction unmatched. The CDR3 coding sequence is TGCGCCAGCAGCCAAGGCTGGTCGAACAGGGGTACGCAGTATTTT. Amino acids: CASSQGWSNRGTQYF.

The chain links TRBV4-2 to TRBJ2-3; 10 nucleotides align to TRBD2. The trim removed 1 base at V and 4 bases at J, leaving 8 bases unmatched. Germline CDR1 reads LGHNA; CDR2 reads YNFKEQ. CDR3 length: 17 amino acids. The CDR3 sequence is CASSQVAGGGVADTQYF. As DNA, the CDR3 is TGTGCCAGCAGCCAAGTAGCGGGGGGCGGAGTGGCAGATACGCAGTATTTT.

CDR3 DNA sequence: TGTGCCAGCACCCAGACAGGGATGGTTTACGAGCAGTACTTC. Protein sequence: CASTQTGMVYEQYF. The rearrangement uses TRBV28 and TRBJ2-7; 7 bases are a match to TRBD1. The CDR3 totals 14 residues. Germline CDR1 MDHEN, CDR2 SYDVKM. With 7 bases clipped from V and 4 bases from J, the junction kept 10 bases outside the gene matches.

This clone was seen once. The chain is built from TRBV18 and TRBJ2-7, with D tentatively TRBD2 (6 bases). The CDR3 has 13 amino acids. The ends were cut back, 4 bases at V and 5 bases at J, with 12 bases in the middle. The germline gives CDR1 KGHSH, CDR2 LQKENI. The DNA for the CDR3 is TGTGCCAGCTCACGACTAGAAAAGGACGAGCAGTACTTC. As protein: CASSRLEKDEQYF.

J is TRBJ2-7 and V is TRBV11-2; D is uncertain. Between the trimmed V and J ends, which lost 2 bases and 5 bases, there was a span of 16 bases. This CDR3 region has 15 residues. Germline values: CDR1 SGHAT, CDR2 FQNNGV. CDR3: CASSLPQTIANEQYF. The CDR3 nucleotides are TGTGCCAGCAGCTTACCCCAAACGATCGCTAACGAGCAGTACTTC. The entire variable domain, with the rest obtained from reference TRBV11-2 and TRBJ2-7, is as follows: EAGVAQSPRYKIIEKRQSVAFWCNPISGHATLYWYQQILGQGPKLLIQFQNNGVVDDSQLPKDRFSAERLKGVDSTLKIQPAKLEDSAVYLCASSLPQTIANEQYFGPGTRLTVT.

This clone was counted a few times. The genes are TRBV4-2 and TRBJ2-5; 11 nucleotides match TRBD2. Losses at the gene ends were 1 base for V and 2 bases for J; bases not matched to a gene: 3. Germline lookup yields CDR1 LGHNA and CDR2 YNFKEQ. CDR3 length: 16 amino acids. The DNA for the CDR3 is TGTGCCAGCAGCCAAGGGGCTAGCGGGGGGCAAGAGACCCAGTACTTC. Its translation: CASSQGASGGQETQYF.

This clone was observed once. The rearrangement links TRBV30 to TRBJ2-1; D perhaps matches TRBD2 (6 bases). V lost 4 bases and J lost 9, with 19 bases in between. CDR1 is GTSNPN, CDR2 SVGIG, per germline (reference sequence). The CDR3 length is 14 residues. The CDR3 region is CAWKVGSKSGEQFF. CDR3 sequence (DNA): TGTGCCTGGAAGGTCGGGAGTAAGTCTGGTGAGCAGTTCTTC. Full variable domain (missing parts from reference TRBV30 and TRBJ2-1): SQTIHQWPATLVQPVGSPLSLECTVEGTSNPNLYWYRQAAGRGLQLLFYSVGIGQISSEVPQNLSASRPQDRQFILSSKKLLLSDSGFYLCAWKVGSKSGEQFFGPGTRLTVL.

This chain joins TRBV4-1 and TRBJ1-5; TRBD1 agrees at 10 bases. There are 15 residues in the CDR3. Germline V lookup: CDR1 MGHRA, CDR2 YSYEKL. V was clipped by 1 base and J by 5 bases; unmatched bases: 2. For the CDR3, the DNA is TGCGCCAGCAGCCAAGTGGGACAGGGGCATCAGCCCCAGCATTTT. Amino acids: CASSQVGQGHQPQHF.

The chain joins TRBV29-1 to TRBJ1-3; D unclear. Trimming removed 3 bases at V and 2 bases at J, with 8 bases between. Germline V CDR1 and CDR2: SQVTM, ANQGSEA. There are 13 residues in the CDR3. Here the CDR3 reads CSVEEGAGNTIYF. CDR3 bases: TGCAGCGTTGAGGAGGGAGCTGGAAACACCATATATTTT.

The rearrangement links TRBV11-1 to TRBJ1-5, with 7 bases that match TRBD1. The CDR3 covers 15 residues. The junction had 5 bases not matched to a gene; V was cut back by 5 bases and J by 1 base. CDR1 is SGHAT, CDR2 FQDESV, per germline (reference sequence). This chain's CDR3 is CASSPGTVSNQPQHF. The CDR3 nucleotides read TGTGCCAGCAGCCCCGGGACAGTGAGCAATCAGCCCCAGCATTTT.